The T cell receptor beta chain under discussion was sequenced for a study of T-cell memory formation after mild COVID-19. Researchers used 5'RACE with constant-segment primers to make TCR alpha and TCR beta cDNA libraries that carry sample barcodes and UMIs. Each CDR3 protein is one row after TCRdb ran MiXCR on the 5' RACE reads. The repertoire holds 200,000 to 300,000 distinct CDR3 sequences, with over 15% as singletons. This clonotype turned up a few times. Its antigen is unidentified. V lost 3 bases and J lost 3, with 12 bases in between. This CDR3 region has 14 residues. Germline CDR1 MGHRA, CDR2 YSYEKL. General study findings and limits: Largely, contracting CD4+ clones fell within CM and EM, and contracting CD8+ clones within EMRA. There was a balanced CD4/CD8 profile in clones contracting day 15 to 85, and later expanders leaned CD4+.

The chain joins TRBV4-1 to TRBJ2-7; D possibly matches TRBD1 or TRBD2 (6 bases each). Sequencing was carried out using PBMCs or a T cell subset sorted from them (not recorded which). The receptor was isolated from a man aged 18 to 29 who had mild COVID-19 (a few samples of this study predate the infection). Cell type and time point are not known. CDR3 in DNA: TGCGCCAGCAGCCAGATGGGGGGCGACTACGAGCAGTACTTC. It encodes CASSQMGGDYEQYF.